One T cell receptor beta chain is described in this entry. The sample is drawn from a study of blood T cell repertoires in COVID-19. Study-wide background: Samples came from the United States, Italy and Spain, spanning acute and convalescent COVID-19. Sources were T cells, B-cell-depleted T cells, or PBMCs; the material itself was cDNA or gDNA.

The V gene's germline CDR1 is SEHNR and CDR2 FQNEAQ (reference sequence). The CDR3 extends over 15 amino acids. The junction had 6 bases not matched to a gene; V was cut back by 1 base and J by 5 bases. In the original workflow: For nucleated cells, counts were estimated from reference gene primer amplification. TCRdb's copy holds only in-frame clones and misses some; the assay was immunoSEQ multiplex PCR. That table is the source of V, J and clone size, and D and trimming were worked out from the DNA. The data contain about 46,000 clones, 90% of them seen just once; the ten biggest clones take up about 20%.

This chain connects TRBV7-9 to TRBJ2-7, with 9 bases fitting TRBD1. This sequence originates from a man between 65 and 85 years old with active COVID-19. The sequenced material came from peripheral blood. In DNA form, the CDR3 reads TGTGCCAGCAGCTTAGGGGGACAGGGTCTGGACGAGCAGTACTTC. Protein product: CASSLGGQGLDEQYF.